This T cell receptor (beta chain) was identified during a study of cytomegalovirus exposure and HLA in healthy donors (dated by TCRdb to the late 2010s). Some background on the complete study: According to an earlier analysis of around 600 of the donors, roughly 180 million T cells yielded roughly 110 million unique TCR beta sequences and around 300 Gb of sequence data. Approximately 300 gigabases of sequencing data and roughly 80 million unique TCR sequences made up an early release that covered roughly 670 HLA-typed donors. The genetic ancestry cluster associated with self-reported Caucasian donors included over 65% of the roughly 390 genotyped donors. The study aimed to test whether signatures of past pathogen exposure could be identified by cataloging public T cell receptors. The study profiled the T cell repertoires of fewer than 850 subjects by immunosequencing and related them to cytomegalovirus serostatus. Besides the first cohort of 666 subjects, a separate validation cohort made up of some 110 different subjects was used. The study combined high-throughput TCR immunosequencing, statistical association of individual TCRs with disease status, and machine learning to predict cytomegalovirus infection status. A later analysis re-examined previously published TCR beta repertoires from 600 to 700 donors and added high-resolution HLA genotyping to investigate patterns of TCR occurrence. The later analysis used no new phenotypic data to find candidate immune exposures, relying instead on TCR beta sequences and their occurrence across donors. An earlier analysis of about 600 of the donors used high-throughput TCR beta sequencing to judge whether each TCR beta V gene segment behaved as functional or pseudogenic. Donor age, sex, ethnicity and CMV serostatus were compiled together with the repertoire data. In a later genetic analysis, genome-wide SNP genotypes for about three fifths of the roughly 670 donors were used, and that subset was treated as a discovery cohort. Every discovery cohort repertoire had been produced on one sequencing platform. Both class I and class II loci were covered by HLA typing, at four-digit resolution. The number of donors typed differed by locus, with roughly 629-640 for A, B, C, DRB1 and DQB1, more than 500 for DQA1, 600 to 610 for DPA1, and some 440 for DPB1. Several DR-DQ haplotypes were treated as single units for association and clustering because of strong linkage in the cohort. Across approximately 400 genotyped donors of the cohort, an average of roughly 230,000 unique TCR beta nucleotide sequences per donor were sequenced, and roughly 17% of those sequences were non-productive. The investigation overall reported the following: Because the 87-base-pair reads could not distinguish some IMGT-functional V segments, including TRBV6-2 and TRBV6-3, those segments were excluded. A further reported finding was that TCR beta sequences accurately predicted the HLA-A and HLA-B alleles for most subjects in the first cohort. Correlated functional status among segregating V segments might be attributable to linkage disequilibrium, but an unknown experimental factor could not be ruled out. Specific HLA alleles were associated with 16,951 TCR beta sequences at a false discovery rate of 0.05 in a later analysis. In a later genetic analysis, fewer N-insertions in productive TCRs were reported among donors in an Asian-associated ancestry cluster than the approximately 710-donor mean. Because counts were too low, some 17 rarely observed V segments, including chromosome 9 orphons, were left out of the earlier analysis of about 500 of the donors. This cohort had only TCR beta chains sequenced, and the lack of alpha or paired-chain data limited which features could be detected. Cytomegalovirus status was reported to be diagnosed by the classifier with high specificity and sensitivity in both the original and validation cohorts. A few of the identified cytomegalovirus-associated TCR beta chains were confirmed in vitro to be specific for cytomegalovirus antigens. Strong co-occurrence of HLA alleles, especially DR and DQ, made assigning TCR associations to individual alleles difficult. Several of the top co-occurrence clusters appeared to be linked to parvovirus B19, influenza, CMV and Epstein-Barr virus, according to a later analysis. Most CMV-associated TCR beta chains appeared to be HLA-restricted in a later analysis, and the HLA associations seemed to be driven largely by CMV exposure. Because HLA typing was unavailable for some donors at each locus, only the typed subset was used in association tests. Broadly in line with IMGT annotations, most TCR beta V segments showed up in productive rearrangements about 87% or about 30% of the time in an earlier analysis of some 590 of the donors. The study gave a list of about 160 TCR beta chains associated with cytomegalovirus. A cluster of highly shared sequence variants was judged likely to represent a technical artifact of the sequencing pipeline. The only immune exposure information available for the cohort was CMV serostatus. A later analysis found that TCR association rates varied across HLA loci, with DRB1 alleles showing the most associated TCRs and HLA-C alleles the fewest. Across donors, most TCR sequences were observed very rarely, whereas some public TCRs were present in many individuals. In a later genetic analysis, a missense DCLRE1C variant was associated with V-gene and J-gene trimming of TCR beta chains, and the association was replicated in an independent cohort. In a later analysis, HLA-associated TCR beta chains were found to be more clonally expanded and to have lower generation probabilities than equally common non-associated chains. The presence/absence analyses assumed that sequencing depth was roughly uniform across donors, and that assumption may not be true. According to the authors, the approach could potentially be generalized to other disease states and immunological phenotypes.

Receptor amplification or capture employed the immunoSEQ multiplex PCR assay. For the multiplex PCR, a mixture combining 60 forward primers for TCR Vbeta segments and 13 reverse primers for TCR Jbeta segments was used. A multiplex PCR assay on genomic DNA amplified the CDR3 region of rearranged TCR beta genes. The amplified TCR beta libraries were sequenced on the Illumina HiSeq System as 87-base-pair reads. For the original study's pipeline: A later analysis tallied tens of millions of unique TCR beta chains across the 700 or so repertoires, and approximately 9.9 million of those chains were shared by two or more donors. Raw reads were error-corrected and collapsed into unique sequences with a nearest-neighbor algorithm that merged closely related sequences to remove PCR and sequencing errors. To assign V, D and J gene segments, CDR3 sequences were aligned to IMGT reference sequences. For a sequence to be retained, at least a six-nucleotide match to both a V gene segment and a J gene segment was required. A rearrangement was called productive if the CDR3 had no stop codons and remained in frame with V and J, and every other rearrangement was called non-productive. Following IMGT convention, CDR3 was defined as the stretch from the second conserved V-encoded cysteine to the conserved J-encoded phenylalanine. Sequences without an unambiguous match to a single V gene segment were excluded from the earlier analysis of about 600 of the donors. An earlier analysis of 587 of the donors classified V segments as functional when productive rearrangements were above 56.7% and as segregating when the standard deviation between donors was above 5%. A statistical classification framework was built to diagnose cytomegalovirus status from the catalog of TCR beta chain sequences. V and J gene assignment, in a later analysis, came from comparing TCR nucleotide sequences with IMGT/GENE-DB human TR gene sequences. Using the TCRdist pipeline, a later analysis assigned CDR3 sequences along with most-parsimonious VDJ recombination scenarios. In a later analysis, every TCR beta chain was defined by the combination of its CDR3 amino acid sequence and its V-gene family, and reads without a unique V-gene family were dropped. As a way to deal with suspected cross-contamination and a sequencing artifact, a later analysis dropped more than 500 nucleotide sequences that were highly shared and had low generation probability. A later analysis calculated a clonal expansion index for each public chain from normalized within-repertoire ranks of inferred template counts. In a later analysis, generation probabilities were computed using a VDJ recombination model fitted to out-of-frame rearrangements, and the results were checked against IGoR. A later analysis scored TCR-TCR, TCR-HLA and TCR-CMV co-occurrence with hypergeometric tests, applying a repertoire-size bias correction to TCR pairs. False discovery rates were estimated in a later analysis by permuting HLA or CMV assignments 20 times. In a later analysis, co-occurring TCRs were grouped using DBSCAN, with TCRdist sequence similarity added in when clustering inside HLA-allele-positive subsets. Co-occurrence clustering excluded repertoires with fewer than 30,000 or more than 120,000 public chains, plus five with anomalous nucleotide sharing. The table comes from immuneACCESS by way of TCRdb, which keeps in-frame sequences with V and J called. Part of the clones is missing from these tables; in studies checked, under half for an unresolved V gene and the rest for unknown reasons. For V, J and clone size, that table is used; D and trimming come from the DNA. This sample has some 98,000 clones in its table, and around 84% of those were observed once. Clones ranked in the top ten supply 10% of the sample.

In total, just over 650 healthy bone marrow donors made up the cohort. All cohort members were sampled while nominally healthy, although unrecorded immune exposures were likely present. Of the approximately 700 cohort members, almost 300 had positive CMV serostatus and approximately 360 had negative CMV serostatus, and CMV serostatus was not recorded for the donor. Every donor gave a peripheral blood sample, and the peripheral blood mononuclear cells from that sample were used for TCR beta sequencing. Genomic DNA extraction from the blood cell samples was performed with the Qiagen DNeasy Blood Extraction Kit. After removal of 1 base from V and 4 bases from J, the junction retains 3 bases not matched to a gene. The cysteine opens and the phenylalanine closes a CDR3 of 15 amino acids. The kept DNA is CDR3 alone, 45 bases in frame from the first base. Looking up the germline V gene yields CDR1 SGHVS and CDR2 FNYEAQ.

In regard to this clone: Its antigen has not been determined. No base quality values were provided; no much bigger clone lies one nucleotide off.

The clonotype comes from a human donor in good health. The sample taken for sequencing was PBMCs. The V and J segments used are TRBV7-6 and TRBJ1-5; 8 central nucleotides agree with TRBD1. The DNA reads TGTGCCAGCAGCTTAGGGGGGACAGGTAATCAGCCCCAGCATTTT. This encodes CASSLGGTGNQPQHF.